This T cell receptor beta chain originates from a study of T cells after yellow fever vaccination. TCRdb reanalysed the 5' RACE reads using MiXCR and keeps one entry per CDR3 protein. In the table there are about 320,000 distinct CDR3 sequences, around 7.3% of which are singletons. Concerning this clonotype itself: Its specificity is not known.

Broader study findings: By day 5 rather than day 15, the secondary response had peaked, though it was weaker.

The specimen comprised PBMCs, sampled roughly 45 days after the first yellow fever vaccination. The source is a young man who received the YFV17D yellow fever vaccine.

The CDR3 region is CASSQMLNTEAFF. CDR3 nucleotide sequence: TGTGCCAGCAGTCAAATGCTGAACACTGAAGCTTTCTTT. The chain carries TRBV6-1 and TRBJ1-1; D not resolved. The CDR3 consists of 13 residues. Germline assignment: CDR1 MNHNS and CDR2 SASEGT. Trimming left V 5 bases short and J 0 bases short, with 7 bases between.